This section outlines one T cell receptor (beta chain) sequence together with its context. It lacks a known antigen. The record has no base qualities; no much larger clone is one base away. Enrolling through a virtual design, the prospective study's participants ranged in age from about 18 to 89 years and lived across roughly 24 United States geographic areas. To assign participants to cohorts, the prospective study relied on clinical history that participants themselves reported in a screening survey and a study questionnaire. Recovered participants in ImmuneRACE Cohort 3 were defined as having two consecutive negative NP/OP PCR tests, clearance from a healthcare professional, or resolution of symptoms. In the prospective study, mobile phlebotomists collected whole blood, serum and a nasopharyngeal or oropharyngeal swab from each participant. Participants in the prospective study had the option to provide additional blood draws and questionnaires over a roughly 2-month period. Before DNA extraction, blood samples from the prospective study were shipped at room temperature or frozen.

The data were obtained in a study of blood T cell repertoires in COVID-19 (TCRdb year 2020). As for the study more broadly: Collaborator samples came from the United States, Italy and Spain and covered acute and convalescent phases of COVID-19. The material from the prospective study consisted of cDNA or gDNA derived from T cells, B-cell-depleted T cells, or PBMCs. Where HLA class I and class II types were available, the types were taken from metadata supplied by the sample provider, not from assay-based typing. The sample metadata nearly always contained a de-identified subject ID, COVID-19 status, age in years and sex. A freely available public database, intended as a resource for researchers studying the immune response to SARS-CoV-2, is where the repertoires were released. Subjects who had been exposed to COVID-19, were actively infected with it, or had recovered from it provided the deeply sampled blood TCRbeta repertoires that made up the dataset. The samples were drawn from the first 160 participants of the ongoing ImmuneRACE study and from roughly 1,300 subjects provided by 6 global collaborators. Broad study findings and their caveats: The amount of clinical and demographic metadata varied by source and participant and was provided uncurated.

The immunoSEQ Assay, a bias-controlled multiplex PCR, was used to amplify TCRbeta CDR3 regions from genomic DNA. In the paper's pipeline: Nucleated cell counts per sample were estimated from amplification of reference gene primers within the assay. To quantify the absolute abundance of each unique TCRbeta CDR3 rearrangement, sequence reads were collapsed and filtered. For each sample, productive Simpson clonality was calculated as the square root of Simpson's diversity index across productive rearrangements. Imported from immuneACCESS, the table was reduced by TCRdb to in-frame sequences with V and J called. These copies leave out some clones; in studies compared against another copy, an unresolved V gene accounts for under half, and the cause of the remainder is not known. That table is the source of V, J and clone size, and D and trimming were worked out from the DNA. Across this sample there are over 150,000 clones, with roughly 87% seen only once. Around 6.5% of the sample rests with the top ten.

CDR1 and CDR2 (SGHAT, FQNNGV) derive from the germline V gene. Relative to germline, V is 4 bases shorter and J is 12 bases shorter, with 12 bases between their ends. There are 12 amino acids in the CDR3, from cysteine to phenylalanine inclusive. Here the CDR3 DNA is all that survives: 36 bases in frame from base 1. This receptor was identified in a woman aged 50 to 65 who had recovered from COVID-19. The sequenced material came from PBMCs or T cells enriched from blood (not recorded which). The chain is made from TRBV11-2 and TRBJ1-4, with a tentative D gene TRBD1 over 6 matching bases. CDR3 protein: CASSSTGLELFF. In nucleotide form, the sequence is TGTGCCAGCAGCTCCACAGGGTTAGAACTGTTTTTT.